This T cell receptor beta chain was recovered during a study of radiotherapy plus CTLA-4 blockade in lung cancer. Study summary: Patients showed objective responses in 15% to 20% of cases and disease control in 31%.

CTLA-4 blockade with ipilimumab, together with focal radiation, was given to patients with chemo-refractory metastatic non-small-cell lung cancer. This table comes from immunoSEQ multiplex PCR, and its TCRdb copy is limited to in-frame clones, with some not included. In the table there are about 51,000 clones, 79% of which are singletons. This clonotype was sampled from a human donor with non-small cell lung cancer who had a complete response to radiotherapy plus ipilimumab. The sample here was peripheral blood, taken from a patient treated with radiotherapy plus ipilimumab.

The DNA of the CDR3 is TGTGCCAGCAGCGTCACCCGGGGGCTAGCGGCTTCCGGGGACACCGGGGAGCTGTTTTTT. This translates into CASSVTRGLAASGDTGELFF. The rearrangement links TRBV9 to TRBJ2-2; the D gene is possibly TRBD2 (7 bases). This CDR3 contains 20 residues. The V gene lost 2 bases and the J gene lost 3 bases, with 26 bases spanning the gap. Per germline, CDR1 SGDLS and CDR2 YYNGEE.